The rows below give T cell receptor beta chains drawn from one sample of a study of beta chain features in type 1 diabetes. Repertoires were generated with immunoSEQ multiplex PCR, while TCRdb's copy carries only in-frame clones and drops some. The sample lists about 320,000 clones, around 13% occurring once. Sequencing used central memory CD4+ T cells from blood. These receptors all come from a young man in good health. CDR3s include the opening cysteine and the closing phenylalanine or tryptophan. D genes are given only for firm matches. Clone size is stated in some rows and not others, as once, few, many or a class when expanded.

clone_size cdr3_length j_call d_call v_call cdr3_aa cdr3_nt
few 14 TRBJ2-5 TRBD1 TRBV9 CASSVDPLMTGAHF TGTGCCAGCAGCGTAGACCCCCTTATGACAGGGGCCCACTTC
many 12 TRBJ1-1 . TRBV30 CAWSVSVTLAFF TGTGCCTGGAGTGTAAGTGTGACGTTGGCTTTCTTT
. 12 TRBJ2-2 . TRBV2 CASSTGTGELFF TGTGCCAGCAGTACGGGGACCGGGGAGCTGTTTTTT
. 15 TRBJ2-2 . TRBV18 CASSLQGVRTGELFF TGTGCCAGCTCACTTCAGGGTGTACGGACCGGGGAGCTGTTTTTT
once 13 TRBJ1-2 . TRBV18 CASSSRRNYGYTF TGTGCCAGCTCATCAAGACGGAACTATGGCTACACCTTC
many 15 TRBJ2-6 . TRBV13 CASSLGVSGANVLTF TGTGCCAGCAGCTTAGGCGTCTCTGGGGCCAACGTCCTGACTTTC
few 13 TRBJ2-5 . TRBV7-2 CASSLPPQGTQYF TGTGCCAGCAGCTTACCCCCCCAGGGGACCCAGTACTTC
. 13 TRBJ1-2 TRBD1 TRBV2 CASRADRDYGYTF TGTGCCAGCAGGGCAGACAGGGACTATGGCTACACCTTC
. 15 TRBJ2-2 . TRBV5-4 CASSLPRVGAGELFF TGTGCCAGCAGCTTGCCGAGGGTGGGGGCCGGGGAGCTGTTTTTT
. 14 TRBJ1-2 . TRBV7-9 CASSSSGGALSYTF TGTGCCAGCTCCTCGTCCGGGGGCGCCTTGAGCTACACCTTC
few 16 TRBJ2-4 . TRBV7-9 CASSLTGALAKNIQYF TGTGCCAGCAGCTTAACAGGAGCACTAGCCAAAAACATTCAGTACTTC
few 17 TRBJ1-4 . TRBV4-3 CASSLDLQGPTNEKLFF TGCGCCAGCAGCTTGGACCTACAGGGTCCAACTAATGAAAAACTGTTTTTT
. 15 TRBJ2-3 . TRBV9 CASSPKEGGADTQYF TGTGCCAGCAGCCCAAAAGAGGGTGGCGCAGATACGCAGTATTTT
few 18 TRBJ2-2 TRBD1 TRBV11-3 CASSSLDRWDRLSGELFF TGTGCCAGCAGCTCGCTGGACAGGTGGGACCGTTTATCCGGGGAGCTGTTTTTT
few 12 TRBJ2-7 TRBD2 TRBV7-2 CASSVSGGASVF TGTGCCAGCAGCGTGAGCGGGGGGGCTTCTGTCTTC
few 15 TRBJ1-3 . TRBV7-8 CASSGGRSWGNTIYF TGTGCCAGCAGCGGTGGACGCAGCTGGGGAAACACCATATATTTT
few 15 TRBJ1-1 TRBD1 TRBV11-3 CASSALTGGITEAFF TGTGCCAGCAGCGCTCTGACAGGGGGGATCACTGAAGCTTTCTTT
few 16 TRBJ1-3 . TRBV4-3 CASSQDTGIWGNTIYF TGCGCCAGCAGCCAAGATACAGGCATATGGGGAAACACCATATATTTT
medium-sized 14 TRBJ2-5 . TRBV15 CATSRDRGQETQYF TGTGCCACCAGCAGAGATCGGGGGCAAGAGACCCAGTACTTC
few 15 TRBJ2-3 TRBD1 TRBV7-2 CASSLRDRVTDTQYF TGTGCCAGCAGCTTACGGGACAGGGTGACAGATACGCAGTATTTT
. 16 TRBJ2-6 . TRBV19 CASSRRLSSGANVLTF TGTGCCAGTAGTCGCCGGCTGAGCTCTGGGGCCAACGTCCTGACTTTC
. 11 TRBJ2-3 . TRBV7-3 CASSGSDTQYF TGTGCCAGCAGCGGATCAGATACGCAGTATTTT
. 16 TRBJ1-3 . TRBV14 CASSHPDRFSGNTIYF TGTGCCAGCAGCCACCCCGACAGGTTCTCTGGAAACACCATATATTTT
few 15 TRBJ2-7 TRBD2 TRBV5-1 CASSLVAGGLREQYF TGCGCCAGCAGCTTGGTTGCGGGGGGGCTGAGAGAGCAGTACTTC
. 15 TRBJ1-1 . TRBV4-2 CASSQLAEVTTEAFF TGTGCCAGCAGCCAGCTGGCGGAGGTGACCACTGAAGCTTTCTTT
. 16 TRBJ2-3 TRBD2 TRBV2 CASSIIAGASTDTQYF TGTGCCAGCAGTATAATAGCGGGAGCTAGCACAGATACGCAGTATTTT
few 16 TRBJ2-3 . TRBV15 CATSRVVQGRTDTQYF TGTGCCACCAGCAGAGTGGTACAGGGACGCACAGATACGCAGTATTTT
. 13 TRBJ2-5 . TRBV6-5 CASSYSRWETQYF TGTGCCAGCAGTTACTCGAGGTGGGAGACCCAGTACTTC
. 14 TRBJ1-1 TRBD1 TRBV6-1 CASSRDRGNTEAFF TGTGCCAGCAGTAGAGACAGGGGAAACACTGAAGCTTTCTTT
few 15 TRBJ2-7 . TRBV7-8 CASSVDRLLSYEQYF TGTGCCAGCAGCGTCGATCGCCTCCTATCCTACGAGCAGTACTTC
few 18 TRBJ1-2 TRBD1 TRBV13 CASSPSVGQGQGFNGYTF TGTGCCAGCAGCCCAAGTGTAGGACAGGGACAGGGGTTTAATGGCTACACCTTC
. 13 TRBJ2-4 . TRBV7-2 CASSFGLANIQYF TGTGCCAGCAGTTTTGGCCTAGCTAACATTCAGTACTTC
. 15 TRBJ2-3 . TRBV29-1 CSGRVRGSRTDTQYF TGCAGCGGGCGCGTTAGGGGGTCGCGCACAGATACGCAGTATTTT
few 14 TRBJ2-1 . TRBV4-2 CASSQDYSGWAEFF TGTGCCAGCAGCCAAGATTATTCGGGCTGGGCGGAGTTCTTC
few 14 TRBJ1-2 . TRBV9 CASSDSKGNYGYTF TGTGCCAGCAGCGATTCAAAAGGCAACTATGGCTACACCTTC
few 12 TRBJ2-3 TRBD1 TRBV6-1 CASSKAGGTQYF TGTGCCAGCAGCAAAGCAGGGGGTACGCAGTATTTT
. 14 TRBJ2-1 . TRBV7-2 CASSFTRDYNEQFF TGTGCCAGCAGCTTCACGCGGGACTACAATGAGCAGTTCTTC
few 15 TRBJ1-2 TRBD1 TRBV18 CASSPRGQGAGGYTF TGTGCCAGCTCACCACGAGGACAGGGGGCGGGCGGCTACACCTTC
few 17 TRBJ2-7 . TRBV4-3 CASSRNVQLGEAYEQYF TGCGCCAGCAGCCGTAATGTTCAATTGGGAGAAGCTTACGAGCAGTACTTC
. 14 TRBJ2-3 . TRBV7-7 CASSLGASTDTQYF TGTGCTAGCAGCTTAGGAGCGAGCACAGATACGCAGTATTTT
. 11 TRBJ1-1 . TRBV29-1 CSVAQGGEAFF TGCAGCGTTGCACAGGGCGGTGAAGCTTTCTTT
. 13 TRBJ2-1 TRBD2 TRBV4-2 CASGTSGSNEQFF TGTGCCAGCGGGACTAGCGGGAGCAATGAGCAGTTCTTC
. 16 TRBJ2-2 . TRBV19 CASSGGRLGGPGELFF TGTGCCAGTAGTGGGGGTCGACTCGGAGGGCCCGGGGAGCTGTTTTTT
few 15 TRBJ1-1 TRBD1 TRBV25-1 CASSERTGGWAEAFF TGTGCCAGCAGTGAACGTACAGGGGGCTGGGCTGAAGCTTTCTTT
. 15 TRBJ1-4 TRBD1 TRBV7-9 CASSFNRGSGEKLFF TGTGCCAGCAGCTTTAACAGGGGTTCAGGTGAAAAACTGTTTTTT